A selection of T cell receptor beta chains follows, all from one sample in a study of T cell changes during pregnancy in multiple sclerosis. Sequenced by immunoSEQ multiplex PCR; TCRdb stores in-frame clones only, minus some. The data contain some 40,000 clones, 94% of them singletons. The source was peripheral blood, collected in the third trimester of pregnancy. These receptors were obtained from a female donor with multiple sclerosis, enrolled in a pregnancy study. CDR3s include the opening cysteine and the closing phenylalanine or tryptophan. The D gene is left open where the match is weak. Expanded clones are given a class, and other clones once, few, many or no size at all.

.	TRBV4-3	TRBJ2-1	.	TGCGCCAGCAGCCAAGATAACCCCGGAGCAGACGATGAGCAGTTCTTC	CASSQDNPGADDEQFF
TRBD2	TRBV30	TRBJ2-7	.	TGTGCCTGGAGTCCCCTCGGACGGGGGGACGAGCAGTACTTC	CAWSPLGRGDEQYF
TRBD2	TRBV5-1	TRBJ2-1	.	TGCGCCAGCACCACCGGGACTAGCGGTTACAATGAGCAGTTCTTC	CASTTGTSGYNEQFF
TRBD1	TRBV27	TRBJ2-2	.	TGTGCCAGCAGTCCTTGGAAGGGGGCTGGGGTCGGGGAGCTGTTTTTT	CASSPWKGAGVGELFF
TRBD1	TRBV2	TRBJ1-2	.	TGTGCCAGCACCCTCCAAGGGGGCGGGGGCTACACCTTC	CASTLQGGGGYTF
TRBD2	TRBV29-1	TRBJ2-7	.	TGCAGCGTTTATGGACTAGCTGATTACGAGCAGTACTTC	CSVYGLADYEQYF
.	TRBV7-3	TRBJ2-1	.	TGTGCCAGCAGCTTAGGATTAAGGGGTCGTGTGGGCAATGAGCAGTTCTTC	CASSLGLRGRVGNEQFF
TRBD2	TRBV30	TRBJ2-3	.	TGTGCCTGGAGTCTAGCGGGAGGTAGAGATACGCAGTATTTT	CAWSLAGGRDTQYF
.	TRBV11-3	TRBJ2-1	.	TGTGCCAGCAGGTTACAGGGTAAGAGGACCTACAATGAGCAGTTCTTC	CASRLQGKRTYNEQFF
.	TRBV30	TRBJ2-7	.	TGTGCCTGGAGTGTAACGAGCTACGAGCAGTACTTC	CAWSVTSYEQYF
.	TRBV28	TRBJ2-1	.	TGTGCCAGCAGTTTTTTCGATGAGCAGTTCTTC	CASSFFDEQFF
TRBD2	TRBV7-2	TRBJ2-5	.	TGTGCCTCCAGACTAGCAGGTGAAGGGACCCAGTACTTC	CASRLAGEGTQYF
.	TRBV28	TRBJ1-4	.	TGTGCCAGCAGTTTCGGGGGGGCTGAAAAACTGTTTTTT	CASSFGGAEKLFF
TRBD1	TRBV6-6	TRBJ2-5	.	TGTGCCGTACAGGGGTTAAGAGAGACCCAGTACTTC	CAVQGLRETQYF
TRBD2	TRBV7-3	TRBJ2-1	.	TGTGCCAGCAGCACCGGGGTCGGGACTAACTACAATGAGCAGTTCTTC	CASSTGVGTNYNEQFF
TRBD2	TRBV25-1	TRBJ2-7	.	TGTGCCAGCAAATCAGCGGGAGTCTACGAGCAGTACTTC	CASKSAGVYEQYF
TRBD1	TRBV6-6	TRBJ1-1	.	TGTGCCAGCAGTCACACAGGGGTTGAAGCTTTCTTT	CASSHTGVEAFF
TRBD2	TRBV7-2	TRBJ2-1	.	TGTGCCAGCGTCATAGCGGGAGCTTCATCTGAGCAGTTCTTC	CASVIAGASSEQFF
TRBD1	TRBV4-1	TRBJ1-4	.	TGCGCCAGCAGCCAAGGACGGGACAGACATGCAACTAATGAAAAACTGTTTTTT	CASSQGRDRHATNEKLFF
.	TRBV2	TRBJ1-5	.	TGTGCCAGCAGAGACTTTAAACACGATCAGCCCCAGCATTTT	CASRDFKHDQPQHF
.	TRBV6-5	TRBJ2-7	.	TGTGCCAGCAGTTACACCAGGGGAGTCAACGAGCAGTACTTC	CASSYTRGVNEQYF
.	TRBV4-1	TRBJ1-2	.	TGCGCCAGCAGCCAAGCGGGCAGGGCGAACTATGGCTACACCTTC	CASSQAGRANYGYTF
.	TRBV27	TRBJ1-6	.	TGTGCCAGCATGGGGACATACTCCTATAATTCACCCCTCCACTTT	CASMGTYSYNSPLHF
TRBD1	TRBV7-9	TRBJ2-1	.	TGTGCCAGCAGTTCCTTAAGGACAGGGAGAAACAATGAGCAGTTCTTC	CASSSLRTGRNNEQFF
TRBD1	TRBV6-1	TRBJ1-4	.	TGTGCCAGCAGGACAGGGTCGGGCGAAAAACTGTTTTTT	CASRTGSGEKLFF
.	TRBV7-9	TRBJ1-1	.	TGTGCCAGCAGCTTAGTGGCCAGGTGGGGGCGGGACACTGAAGCTTTCTTT	CASSLVARWGRDTEAFF
TRBD2	TRBV2	TRBJ2-3	.	TGTGCCAGCAGGCGAGCGGGACTAGCGGGAGGTGGGGATAGCACAGATACGCAGTATTTT	CASRRAGLAGGGDSTDTQYF
.	TRBV7-9	TRBJ2-5	.	TGTGCCAGCAGCGCCTTCCGGGTCCAACAAGAGACCCAGTACTTC	CASSAFRVQQETQYF
TRBD1	TRBV18	TRBJ1-1	few	TGTGCCAGCTCACCAAGGACAGGGGGACGGTTGAACACTGAAGCTTTCTTT	CASSPRTGGRLNTEAFF
TRBD1	TRBV12-5	TRBJ2-7	.	TGTGCTAGTGGTTTGGGACAGGGCTACGAGCAGTACTTC	CASGLGQGYEQYF
TRBD2	TRBV5-6	TRBJ2-3	.	TGTGCCAGCAGCTCAAATTTTCTAGCGGGGGCAGATACGCAGTATTTT	CASSSNFLAGADTQYF
.	TRBV4-1	TRBJ2-7	.	TGCGCCAGCAGCCAAGAGTCAGGGGCCTACTACGAGCAGTACTTC	CASSQESGAYYEQYF
.	TRBV27	TRBJ1-5	.	TGTGCCAGCAGTTTATCAGGCAGGGATTCCAATCAGCCCCAGCATTTT	CASSLSGRDSNQPQHF
TRBD2	TRBV7-2	TRBJ2-1	.	TGTGCCAGCAGTCATAACATAGCGGGGGGTAATGAGCAGTTCTTC	CASSHNIAGGNEQFF
.	TRBV7-9	TRBJ2-7	.	TGTGCCAGCAGCTTGGTGGGGGGGCCCTACGAGCAGTACTTC	CASSLVGGPYEQYF
.	TRBV5-1	TRBJ2-3	.	TGCGCCAGCACCCGGACACCGAGACCAGATACGCAGTATTTT	CASTRTPRPDTQYF
TRBD1	TRBV27	TRBJ1-4	.	TGTGCCAGCAGTCTCCGGGACAGTAATGAAAAACTGTTTTTT	CASSLRDSNEKLFF
TRBD2	TRBV7-3	TRBJ2-1	.	TGTGCCAGCAGCTTAACAGTCGGGACTAATTACAATGAGCAGTTCTTC	CASSLTVGTNYNEQFF
.	TRBV5-4	TRBJ2-1	once	TGTGCCAGCAGCTTGAATCAGCGGGAGCAGTTCTTC	CASSLNQREQFF
TRBD1	TRBV7-9	TRBJ1-2	few	TGTGCCAGCAGCCTGACAGGGGAAGGCTACACCTTC	CASSLTGEGYTF
.	TRBV2	TRBJ2-1	.	TGTGCCAGCAGTGAACTCGAACAGGGAGGGGTTGAGCAGTTCTTC	CASSELEQGGVEQFF
TRBD1	TRBV29-1	TRBJ2-5	.	TGCAGCGTGACCCGGGACAGCCAAGAGACCCAGTACTTC	CSVTRDSQETQYF
.	TRBV27	TRBJ1-6	.	TGTGCCAGCAGTCACCAGGGGTCCTATAATTCACCCCTCCACTTT	CASSHQGSYNSPLHF
.	TRBV5-1	TRBJ2-5	.	TGCGCCAGCCTTGGGAGCGACCAAGAGACCCAGTACTTC	CASLGSDQETQYF
.	TRBV4-1	TRBJ2-5	once	TGCGCCAGCAGCCCAACTATACTGGGAGAGACCCAGTACTTC	CASSPTILGETQYF
.	TRBV5-1	TRBJ1-2	.	TGCGCCAGCAGCTTCGGAGGGGACTTTGGCTACACCTTC	CASSFGGDFGYTF
TRBD1	TRBV19	TRBJ1-2	.	TGTGCCAGTAGTATCAACGACAGGGTTGGCTACACCTTC	CASSINDRVGYTF
.	TRBV6-5	TRBJ2-3	.	TGTGCCAGCAGAGGATTAGGGAGCCTGAGAGATACGCAGTATTTT	CASRGLGSLRDTQYF
TRBD2	TRBV28	TRBJ2-2	.	TGTGCCAGCACCTCGGGGGGGGTCACCGGGGAGCTGTTTTTT	CASTSGGVTGELFF
TRBD2	TRBV28	TRBJ2-7	.	TGTGCCAGCGCCGGGACTAGCGGGGTTCCTCCGAGATACGAGCAGTACTTC	CASAGTSGVPPRYEQYF
TRBD1	TRBV19	TRBJ1-2	.	TGTGCCAGTTCAAGGACAGGGGGGTATTATGGCTACACCTTC	CASSRTGGYYGYTF
TRBD2	TRBV27	TRBJ2-5	.	TGTGCCAGCAGTCAGACTAGCGGGAGTTCGTCGGCCCAAGAGACCCAGTACTTC	CASSQTSGSSSAQETQYF
.	TRBV30	TRBJ1-1	few	TGTGCCTTCTCACTGACAGCCACTGAAGCTTTCTTT	CAFSLTATEAFF
TRBD1	TRBV18	TRBJ2-5	.	TGTGCCAGCTCACCACTTAACAGGGGGCGCACGGAGACCCAGTACTTC	CASSPLNRGRTETQYF
TRBD2	TRBV27	TRBJ2-5	.	TGTGCCAGCAGTATAGCGGGGGGGATTTGGGAGACCCAGTACTTC	CASSIAGGIWETQYF